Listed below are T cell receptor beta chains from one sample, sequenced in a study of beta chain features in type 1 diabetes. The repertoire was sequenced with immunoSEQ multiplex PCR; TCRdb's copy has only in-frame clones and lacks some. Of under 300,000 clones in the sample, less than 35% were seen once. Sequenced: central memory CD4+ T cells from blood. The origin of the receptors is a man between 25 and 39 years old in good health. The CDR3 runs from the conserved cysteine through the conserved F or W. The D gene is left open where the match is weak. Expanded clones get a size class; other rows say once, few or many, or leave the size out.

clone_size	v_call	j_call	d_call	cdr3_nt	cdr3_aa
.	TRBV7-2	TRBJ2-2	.	TGTGCCAGCAGCTCTAGTATCACCGGGGAGCTGTTTTTT	CASSSSITGELFF
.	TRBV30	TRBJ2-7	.	TGTGCCTGGAGTGTAGGTGGCATGTACGAGCAGTACTTC	CAWSVGGMYEQYF
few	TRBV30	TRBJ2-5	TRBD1	TGTGCCTTCAGGGGGCTGGGAGAGACCCAGTACTTC	CAFRGLGETQYF
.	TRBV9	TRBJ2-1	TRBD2	TGTGCCAGCACCCGAGCGGGAGACTCCTACAATGAGCAGTTCTTC	CASTRAGDSYNEQFF
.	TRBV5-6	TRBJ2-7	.	TGTGCCAGCAGCGGTATTGGACCATACGAGCAGTACTTC	CASSGIGPYEQYF
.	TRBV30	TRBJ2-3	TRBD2	TGTGCCGCCCCCAAACGGGAGGGGGGCACAGATACGCAGTATTTT	CAAPKREGGTDTQYF
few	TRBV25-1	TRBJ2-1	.	TGTGCCAGCAGTGAATCACGGTTCGATGAGCAGTTCTTC	CASSESRFDEQFF
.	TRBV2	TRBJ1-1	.	TGTGCCAGCAGCCAGGCCATGAACACTGAAGCTTTCTTT	CASSQAMNTEAFF
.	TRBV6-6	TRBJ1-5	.	TGTGCCAGCAGGCTAACAGGTTCCAATCAGCCCCAGCATTTT	CASRLTGSNQPQHF
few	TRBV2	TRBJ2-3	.	TGTGCCAGCAGTGTCCAAGAGCGCCTTAGCACAGATACGCAGTATTTT	CASSVQERLSTDTQYF
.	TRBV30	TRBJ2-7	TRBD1	TGTGCCTGGGTCCGGACAGGGTACTCCTACGAGCAGTACTTC	CAWVRTGYSYEQYF
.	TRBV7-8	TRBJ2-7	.	TGTGCCAGCAGCTACTCGGGGGTTGGCTCCTACGAGCAGTACTTC	CASSYSGVGSYEQYF
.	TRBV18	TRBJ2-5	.	TGTGCCAGCTCACTCCCGGCGACAAACCAAGAGACCCAGTACTTC	CASSLPATNQETQYF
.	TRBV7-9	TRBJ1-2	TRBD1	TGTGCCAGCAGCTTAGGGGACAGGGATGGCTACACCTTC	CASSLGDRDGYTF
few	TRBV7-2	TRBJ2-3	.	TGTGCCAGCAGCTTGCGGGATTATGGCGATACGCAGTATTTT	CASSLRDYGDTQYF
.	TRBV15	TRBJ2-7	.	TGTGCCACCAGCAGAGATTATCGTAAGGATTCCTACGAGCAGTACTTC	CATSRDYRKDSYEQYF
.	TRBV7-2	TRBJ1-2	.	TGTGCCAGCAGCCGAGGGGGAACCAACTATGGCTACACCTTC	CASSRGGTNYGYTF
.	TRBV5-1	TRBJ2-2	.	TGCGCCAGCAGCTACCGGGCAGAGAGCACCGGGGAGCTGTTTTTT	CASSYRAESTGELFF
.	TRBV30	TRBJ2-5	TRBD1	TGTGCCTGGAGGCAACTTCCAGGGGGGACCCAGTACTTC	CAWRQLPGGTQYF
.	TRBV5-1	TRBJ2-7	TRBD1	TGCGCCAGCAGCCGAGGACAGGGACGCTACGAGCAGTACTTC	CASSRGQGRYEQYF
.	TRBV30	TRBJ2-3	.	TGTGCCTGTAAACGGCCCACAGATACGCAGTATTTT	CACKRPTDTQYF
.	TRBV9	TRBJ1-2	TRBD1	TGTGCCAGCAGCGTAGTGTCAGGGGGAAGCTATGGCTACACCTTC	CASSVVSGGSYGYTF
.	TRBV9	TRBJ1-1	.	TGTGCCAGCAGCGTAGGGGTGAGCACCTCGAACACTGAAGCTTTCTTT	CASSVGVSTSNTEAFF
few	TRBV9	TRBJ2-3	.	TGTGCCAGCAGCGGAGCTAGCAAGTTTTTTGCAGATACGCAGTATTTT	CASSGASKFFADTQYF
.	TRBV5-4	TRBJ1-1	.	TGTGCCAGCGGAGGTGGGGGTAAGGACACTGAAGCTTTCTTT	CASGGGGKDTEAFF
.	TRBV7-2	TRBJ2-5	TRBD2	TGTGCCAGCAGCCCCCGGTGGGCGGGGGGTCCGGAGACCCAGTACTTC	CASSPRWAGGPETQYF
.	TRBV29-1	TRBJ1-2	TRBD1	TGCAGCGTTGGCAACGACAGGGGGCTGGGCTACACCTTC	CSVGNDRGLGYTF
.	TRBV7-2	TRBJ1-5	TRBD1	TGTGCCAGCAGCAGTCGGACAGGGGGTCTTCCCCAGCATTTT	CASSSRTGGLPQHF
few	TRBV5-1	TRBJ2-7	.	TGCGCCAGCAGCATGGGTGGGAGCCCTTACTACGAGCAGTACTTC	CASSMGGSPYYEQYF
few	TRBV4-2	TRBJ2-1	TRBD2	TGTGCCAGCAGCCCAGCGCTAGCGGGGGGGAGGAATGAGCAGTTCTTC	CASSPALAGGRNEQFF
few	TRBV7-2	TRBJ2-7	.	TGTGCCAGCAGCTTAGTTGGGTTACCGGGACGCCGCCCTGGGTACGAGCAGTACTTC	CASSLVGLPGRRPGYEQYF
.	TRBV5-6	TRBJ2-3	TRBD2	TGTGCCAGCAGCTTTAGACTAGCGGGGAGCACAGATACGCAGTATTTT	CASSFRLAGSTDTQYF
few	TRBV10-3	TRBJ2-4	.	TGTGCCTCTAGTGAAGCCAAAAACATTCAGTACTTC	CASSEAKNIQYF
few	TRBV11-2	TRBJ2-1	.	TGTGCCAGCAGCTTGACCCCGAGGGGGCAGTTCTTC	CASSLTPRGQFF
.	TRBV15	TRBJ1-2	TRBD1	TGTGCCACCAGCAGAGATCCGGGACAGGGTCTCTATGGCTACACCTTC	CATSRDPGQGLYGYTF
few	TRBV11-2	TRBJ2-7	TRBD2	TGTGCCAGCAGCCCCAGACTAGCGGGGCAGGGCTACGAGCAGTACTTC	CASSPRLAGQGYEQYF